Shown below are 17 T cell receptor beta chains from a single sample sequenced in a study of blood T cell repertoires in COVID-19. Clones were sequenced by immunoSEQ multiplex PCR, and TCRdb holds only the in-frame ones, with some missing. The sample lists about 200,000 clones; approximately 85% were seen once. Sequenced input: PBMCs or T cells enriched from blood (not recorded which). Receptors originate from a man in his forties with acute COVID-19.

The rearrangement links TRBV30 to TRBJ2-1; 11 nucleotides align to TRBD2. The CDR3 spans 13 residues. Germline CDR1 is GTSNPN and CDR2 is SVGIG (reference sequence). Trimming at V came to 3 bases and at J to 7 bases, leaving 2 bases not matched to a gene. CDR3 sequence: CAWRASGRNEQFF. CDR3 bases: TGTGCCTGGAGGGCTAGCGGGAGGAATGAGCAGTTCTTC. The full variable domain, rest sourced from reference TRBV30 and TRBJ2-1, is SQTIHQWPATLVQPVGSPLSLECTVEGTSNPNLYWYRQAAGRGLQLLFYSVGIGQISSEVPQNLSASRPQDRQFILSSKKLLLSDSGFYLCAWRASGRNEQFFGPGTRLTVL.

The rearrangement links TRBV19 to TRBJ1-1; D uncertain. V was cut by 4 bases and J by 5 bases, with 5 bases left in between. The CDR3 is 11 amino acids. In germline, CDR1 is LNHDA, CDR2 SQIVND (reference sequence). CDR3: CASSTRTEAFF. Here the CDR3 DNA reads TGTGCCAGTAGTACTAGGACTGAAGCTTTCTTT.

The chain uses TRBV14 and TRBJ2-7, with 10 bases fitting TRBD2. With 4 bases clipped from V and 1 base from J, the junction kept 4 bases outside the gene matches. The CDR3 runs 15 residues. CDR1 is SGHDN and CDR2 is FVKESK in the germline V gene. The CDR3 sequence is CASSRGLATSYEQYF. The DNA for the CDR3 is TGTGCCAGCAGCCGGGGACTAGCGACGTCCTACGAGCAGTACTTC.

The chain has TRBV7-9 and TRBJ2-3, with 11 bases identical to TRBD1. There are 16 residues in the CDR3. The V segment lost 4 bases and the J segment 5 bases; nucleotides outside the gene matches: 8. Germline V gene sequence: CDR1 SEHNR, CDR2 FQNEAQ (reference sequence). Here the CDR3 reads CASSSLSGTGGDTQYF. Written as DNA, the CDR3 is TGTGCCAGCAGCTCCCTCAGCGGGACAGGGGGAGATACGCAGTATTTT.

The V and J genes are TRBV4-2 and TRBJ2-3; 7 bases are a match to TRBD2. J lost 2 bases, V lost 4 bases, and 9 bases had no gene match. The CDR3 is made up of 16 amino acids. CDR1 LGHNA and CDR2 YNFKEQ come from the germline V gene. DNA of the CDR3: TGTGCCAGCAGCCGATACAGCGGGGAGAACACAGATACGCAGTATTTT. It encodes CASSRYSGENTDTQYF.

The rearrangement uses TRBV19 and TRBJ2-5, with TRBD2 identical over 13 bases. Looked up from germline, CDR1 is LNHDA and CDR2 is SQIVND (reference sequence). The CDR3 spans 14 residues. The V gene end was trimmed by 9 bases and the J gene end by 5 bases; junction bases not matched to a gene: 6. CDR3 sequence (DNA): TGTGCCAGCACTAGCGGGAGGGCCGGGGAGACCCAGTACTTC. This codes for CASTSGRAGETQYF.

The J gene is TRBJ2-7, the V gene TRBV9; weak D call: TRBD2 (5 bases). This CDR3 spans 15 amino acids. V was clipped by 4 bases and J by 2 bases, with 16 bases between them. Germline V CDR1 and CDR2: SGDLS, YYNGEE. The chain's CDR3 is CASSPQASTTYEQYF. DNA for the CDR3: TGTGCCAGCAGCCCTCAGGCTTCGACTACCTACGAGCAGTACTTC.

This chain uses TRBV28 with TRBJ2-7; 10 nucleotides match TRBD2. V gave up 4 bases and J gave up 0 bases; unmatched junction bases: 3. This CDR3 is 15 amino acids long. Germline-derived CDR1 and CDR2 are MDHEN and SYDVKM. The CDR3: CASSSAGGPSYEQYF. Written as DNA, the CDR3 is TGTGCCAGCAGTTCAGCGGGAGGGCCCTCCTACGAGCAGTACTTC. Together with reference TRBV28 and TRBJ2-7, the CDR3 gives the full variable domain: DVKVTQSSRYLVKRTGEKVFLECVQDMDHENMFWYRQDPGLGLRLIYFSYDVKMKEKGDIPEGYSVSREKKERFSLILESASTNQTSMYLCASSSAGGPSYEQYFGPGTRLTVT.

The gene calls are TRBV6-5 and TRBJ2-3; 9 bases agree with TRBD1. The trim removed 0 bases at V and 10 bases at J, leaving 5 bases unmatched. The CDR3 has 14 residues. From germline, CDR1 is MNHEY and CDR2 SVGAGI. The CDR3 sequence is CASSYSERTGAQYF. The CDR3 DNA follows: TGTGCCAGCAGTTACTCAGAAAGGACAGGGGCGCAGTATTTT.

The chain combines TRBV5-1 with TRBJ1-1; the D gene is possibly TRBD1 (5 bases). CDR3 length: 14 amino acids. The V and J ends lost 2 bases and 6 bases respectively, with 14 bases between them. Germline V CDR1 and CDR2: SGHRS, YFSETQ. CDR3 nucleotides: TGCGCCAGCAGCTTTGGGGGGGAGGTAGCTGAAGCTTTCTTT. Protein sequence: CASSFGGEVAEAFF. The whole variable domain, remainder taken from reference TRBV5-1 and TRBJ1-1, is KAGVTQTPRYLIKTRGQQVTLSCSPISGHRSVSWYQQTPGQGLQFLFEYFSETQRNKGNFPGRFSGRQFSNSRSEMNVSTLELGDSALYLCASSFGGEVAEAFFGQGTRLTVV.

Here the CDR3 reads CSARQGAGYEQFF. The CDR3 DNA reads TGCAGCGCCCGACAGGGGGCCGGATATGAGCAGTTCTTC. This chain uses TRBV29-1 with TRBJ2-1, with 10 bases matching TRBD1. V gave up 7 bases and J gave up 8 bases; unmatched junction bases: 8. CDR1 is SQVTM, CDR2 ANQGSEA, per germline. The CDR3 spans 13 residues.

V and J are TRBV28 and TRBJ2-6; no reliable D call. The germline CDR1 and CDR2 sequences are MDHEN and SYDVKM. CDR3 length equals 16 residues. The ends were cut back, 4 bases at V and 1 base at J, with 11 bases in the middle. This chain's CDR3 is CASSYFLSSGANVLTF. CDR3 coding DNA: TGTGCCAGCAGTTACTTTCTTAGTTCTGGGGCCAACGTCCTGACTTTC.

This clone was recorded once. This sequence joins TRBV7-9 and TRBJ2-7, with D perhaps TRBD2 (5 bases). Germline CDR1 and CDR2: SEHNR and FQNEAQ (reference sequence). Trimming took 6 bases from V and 4 from J, leaving 13 bases between them. CDR3 length: 13 amino acids. This chain's CDR3 is CASRIGGPYEQYF. CDR3 coding DNA: TGTGCCAGCAGAATAGGAGGTCCTTACGAGCAGTACTTC. Looking up the rest from reference TRBV7-9 and TRBJ2-7 gives the full variable domain: DTGVSQNPRHKITKRGQNVTFRCDPISEHNRLYWYRQTLGQGPEFLTYFQNEAQLEKSRLLSDRFSAERPKGSFSTLEIQRTEQGDSAMYLCASRIGGPYEQYFGPGTRLTVT.

This chain connects TRBV10-2 to TRBJ2-2; TRBD2 matches at 13 bases. Trimming at V came to 5 bases and at J to 8 bases, leaving 2 bases not matched to a gene. Germline V gene data show CDR1 as WSHSY and CDR2 as SAAADI. This CDR3 contains 14 residues. The CDR3 nucleotides read TGCGCCAGCAGTTTACTAGCGGGAGGGGGGGAGCTGTTTTTT. Protein sequence: CASSLLAGGGELFF.

This clone was seen a single time. The chain uses TRBV7-3 and TRBJ2-3; TRBD2 aligns across 7 bases. J was trimmed by 0 bases and V by 5 bases; bases with no gene match: 2. The CDR3 is made up of 14 amino acids. In germline, CDR1 is SGHTA, CDR2 FQGTGA. CDR3 DNA: TGTGCCAGCAGCCGCGGGGGAAGCACAGATACGCAGTATTTT. This encodes CASSRGGSTDTQYF.

The chain's CDR3 is CASSETGGSYEQYF. For the CDR3, the DNA is TGTGCCAGCAGTGAAACAGGGGGCTCCTACGAGCAGTACTTC. The chain recombines TRBV28 with TRBJ2-7; TRBD1 aligns across 8 bases. The CDR3 has 14 amino acids. The germline V gene has CDR1 MDHEN and CDR2 SYDVKM. Trimming took 5 bases from V and 0 from J; bases not matched to a gene: 3.

A few counts support this clone. The rearrangement uses TRBV4-1 and TRBJ2-7, with TRBD1 matching over 8 bases. The CDR3 contains 16 residues. Germline V lookup: CDR1 MGHRA, CDR2 YSYEKL. Trimming took 1 base from V and 6 from J; bases not matched to a gene: 11. CDR3 loop: CASSQGAGTGWVEQYF. The CDR3 coding sequence is TGCGCCAGCAGCCAAGGGGCCGGGACAGGATGGGTCGAGCAGTACTTC.